The clone carrying this T cell receptor beta chain has at least ten counts. As yet, its antigen is unknown. From germline, CDR1 is SEHNR and CDR2 FQNEAQ (reference sequence). This CDR3 comprises 12 residues. Trimming pared 5 bases from V and 6 bases from J, leaving 8 bases between. These data come from a study of T cells in Graves' hyperthyroidism and ophthalmopathy. Points from the study as a whole: Most expanded thyroid clonotypes above 0.001 recurred in blood.

PBMCs were derived from 10 ml fresh peripheral blood. Researchers amplified the TCR beta CDR3 regions from RNA transcripts. First-round RT-PCR targeting the TCR CDR3 was performed with the HTBI primer set. TCRdb passed the multiplex PCR reads through MiXCR, listing each CDR3 protein once. The data hold a few hundred thousand distinct CDR3 sequences, with 15% to 18% observed a single time. The clonotype originates from a woman in her 30s with Graves' hyperthyroidism. Sequencing input: blood. This chain joins TRBV7-9 and TRBJ2-1; D is possibly TRBD2 (6 bases). CDR3 protein: CASSTGSNEQFF. The CDR3 bases are TGTGCCAGCAGCACCGGGAGCAATGAGCAGTTCTTC.